Listed below are T cell receptor beta chains from one sample, sequenced in a study of CD8 T cells in ankylosing spondylitis. TCRdb redid the calling of the 5' RACE reads with MiXCR, one entry per CDR3 protein. Here the sample spans 250,000 to 400,000 distinct CDR3 sequences, roughly 11% being singletons. The specimen was blood, either unsorted or a sorted T cell fraction (not recorded which). These receptors were taken from a female donor with ankylosing spondylitis or in good health (not recorded which). CDR3s include the opening cysteine and the closing phenylalanine or tryptophan. Fields, in order: clone size, D gene, V gene, J gene, CDR3 protein, CDR3 DNA. A D gene is named only where the DNA matches it firmly. The size entry is marked missing in some rows and otherwise reads once, few, many or a size class.

size: many; D: .; V: TRBV10-3; J: TRBJ2-7; CDR3: CAISQGSPYEQYF; DNA: TGTGCCATCAGCCAGGGTTCCCCCTACGAGCAGTACTTC
size: few; D: .; V: TRBV5-5; J: TRBJ2-5; CDR3: CASSLSQGSAAQYF; DNA: TGTGCCAGCAGCCTCTCCCAGGGGTCGGCGGCCCAGTACTTC
size: many; D: .; V: TRBV5-5; J: TRBJ2-1; CDR3: CASSLAINEQFF; DNA: TGTGCCAGCAGCTTGGCGATCAATGAGCAGTTCTTC
size: many; D: .; V: TRBV5-1; J: TRBJ2-1; CDR3: CASSLTLATPYNEQFF; DNA: TGCGCCAGCAGCTTGACGTTGGCCACCCCATACAATGAGCAGTTCTTC
size: many; D: .; V: TRBV20-1; J: TRBJ2-1; CDR3: CSARDLLRAGSYNEQFF; DNA: TGCAGTGCTAGAGATCTTCTCAGGGCGGGGTCCTACAATGAGCAGTTCTTC
size: .; D: .; V: TRBV10-2; J: TRBJ2-7; CDR3: CASSVGLGRTGEQYF; DNA: TGCGCCAGCAGTGTAGGTTTGGGACGGACGGGTGAGCAGTACTTC
size: many; D: .; V: TRBV29-1; J: TRBJ1-2; CDR3: CSVIQVQDGYTF; DNA: TGCAGCGTCATCCAAGTCCAGGATGGCTACACCTTC
size: many; D: TRBD2; V: TRBV11-2; J: TRBJ2-1; CDR3: CASSPLADSYNEQFF; DNA: TGTGCCAGCAGCCCGCTAGCGGACTCCTACAATGAGCAGTTCTTC
size: many; D: TRBD1; V: TRBV18; J: TRBJ1-1; CDR3: CASSPGTGWAFF; DNA: TGTGCCAGCTCACCAGGGACAGGGTGGGCTTTCTTT
size: many; D: .; V: TRBV10-3; J: TRBJ2-3; CDR3: CAISVTDTSTDTQYF; DNA: TGTGCCATCAGTGTTACAGACACTAGCACAGATACGCAGTATTTT
size: .; D: TRBD1; V: TRBV3-1; J: TRBJ1-1; CDR3: CASSQEGQGNTEAFF; DNA: TGTGCCAGCAGCCAGGAAGGACAGGGGAACACTGAAGCTTTCTTT
size: .; D: TRBD2; V: TRBV12-3/TRBV12-4; J: TRBJ2-7; CDR3: CASSLREGYEQYF; DNA: TGTGCCAGCAGTTTACGGGAGGGGTACGAGCAGTACTTC
size: many; D: .; V: TRBV4-3; J: TRBJ2-3; CDR3: CASSFHLKNTDTQYF; DNA: TGCGCCAGCAGCTTCCACCTCAAAAACACAGATACGCAGTATTTT
size: .; D: .; V: TRBV7-2; J: TRBJ2-5; CDR3: CASSFPAMETQYF; DNA: TGTGCCAGCAGCTTCCCGGCCATGGAGACCCAGTACTTC
size: few; D: .; V: TRBV3-1; J: TRBJ1-2; CDR3: CASSQVAVGYTF; DNA: TGTGCCAGCAGCCAAGTTGCAGTTGGCTACACCTTC
size: few; D: .; V: TRBV7-2; J: TRBJ2-1; CDR3: CASSPGPGPYNEQFF; DNA: TGTGCCAGCAGCCCCGGACCCGGCCCTTACAATGAGCAGTTCTTC
size: many; D: .; V: TRBV20-1; J: TRBJ2-1; CDR3: CSARAPIGNEQFF; DNA: TGCAGTGCTAGAGCCCCGATTGGCAATGAGCAGTTCTTC
size: many; D: .; V: TRBV29-1; J: TRBJ2-7; CDR3: CSVEQKYEQYF; DNA: TGCAGCGTTGAACAGAAGTACGAGCAGTACTTC
size: many; D: .; V: TRBV12-3/TRBV12-4; J: TRBJ2-7; CDR3: CASSSPPSSSEQYF; DNA: TGTGCCAGCAGTTCCCCTCCTAGCTCAAGCGAGCAGTACTTC
size: few; D: .; V: TRBV11-2; J: TRBJ2-2; CDR3: CASSFQRGSGELFF; DNA: TGTGCCAGCAGCTTCCAGCGAGGATCCGGGGAGCTGTTTTTT
size: many; D: TRBD1; V: TRBV11-1; J: TRBJ2-6; CDR3: CASSLGGTGWIPGANVLTF; DNA: TGTGCCAGCAGCTTAGGAGGGACAGGGTGGATTCCTGGGGCCAACGTCCTGACTTTC
size: many; D: .; V: TRBV5-1; J: TRBJ2-6; CDR3: CASRLEGGRANVLTF; DNA: TGCGCCAGCAGACTGGAGGGGGGTCGGGCCAACGTCCTGACTTTC
size: many; D: .; V: TRBV5-1; J: TRBJ1-1; CDR3: CASSFNRNTEAFF; DNA: TGTGCCAGCAGCTTTAACAGGAACACTGAAGCTTTCTTT
size: .; D: TRBD2; V: TRBV27; J: TRBJ2-1; CDR3: CASSLSGRGGSGYNEQFF; DNA: TGTGCCAGCAGTTTATCCGGGAGGGGGGGCTCGGGATACAATGAGCAGTTCTTC
size: .; D: .; V: TRBV20-1; J: TRBJ1-2; CDR3: CSQMGGPYGYTF; DNA: TGCAGCCAGATGGGGGGCCCCTATGGCTACACCTTC
size: many; D: TRBD1; V: TRBV7-3; J: TRBJ2-2; CDR3: CASSAKTGEAGELFF; DNA: TGTGCCAGCAGCGCAAAAACAGGGGAAGCCGGGGAGCTGTTTTTT
size: few; D: TRBD1; V: TRBV19; J: TRBJ1-5; CDR3: CASSYRGRVSNQPQHF; DNA: TGTGCCAGTAGCTACAGGGGGCGAGTGAGCAATCAGCCCCAGCATTTT
size: few; D: TRBD1; V: TRBV20-1; J: TRBJ1-2; CDR3: CSATTGANYGYTF; DNA: TGCAGTGCTACGACAGGGGCTAACTATGGCTACACCTTC
size: many; D: TRBD2; V: TRBV6-1; J: TRBJ2-1; CDR3: CASRPIAGRSYNEQFF; DNA: TGTGCCAGCAGACCCATAGCGGGAAGGTCCTACAATGAGCAGTTCTTC
size: few; D: .; V: TRBV7-9; J: TRBJ2-7; CDR3: CASSLAGANEQYF; DNA: TGTGCCAGCAGCTTAGCGGGGGCGAACGAGCAGTACTTC
size: many; D: .; V: TRBV20-1; J: TRBJ1-6; CDR3: CSANNGPGNSPLHF; DNA: TGCAGTGCAAATAATGGTCCGGGGAATTCACCCCTCCACTTT
size: few; D: .; V: TRBV3-1; J: TRBJ1-6; CDR3: CASSQRQDNSPLHF; DNA: TGTGCCAGCAGCCAGAGACAAGATAATTCACCCCTCCACTTT
size: .; D: TRBD1; V: TRBV20-1; J: TRBJ2-3; CDR3: CSARRTGGTDTQYF; DNA: TGCAGTGCTAGAAGGACAGGGGGCACAGATACGCAGTATTTT
size: many; D: .; V: TRBV7-9; J: TRBJ2-5; CDR3: CASSLWGQEETQYF; DNA: TGTGCCAGCAGTTTATGGGGCCAGGAGGAGACCCAGTACTTC
size: .; D: .; V: TRBV12-3/TRBV12-4; J: TRBJ2-1; CDR3: CASSLRQYNEQFF; DNA: TGTGCCAGCAGTTTACGACAGTACAATGAGCAGTTCTTC
size: .; D: .; V: TRBV29-1; J: TRBJ2-7; CDR3: CSVDRGANEQYF; DNA: TGCAGCGTTGACAGGGGCGCGAATGAGCAGTACTTC
size: many; D: TRBD1; V: TRBV12-3/TRBV12-4; J: TRBJ1-4; CDR3: CASSLGTGGGSEKLFF; DNA: TGTGCCAGCAGTTTAGGGACAGGGGGCGGAAGTGAAAAACTGTTTTTT
size: many; D: .; V: TRBV20-1; J: TRBJ1-2; CDR3: CSARVRAASVSGYTF; DNA: TGCAGTGCTAGGGTTAGAGCGGCCTCCGTGAGTGGCTACACCTTC